This section outlines one T cell receptor (beta chain) sequence together with its context. Its specificity is unknown. Both 60 Vbeta primers and 13 Jbeta primers went into the PCR. Here immunoSEQ multiplex PCR was the method, and the copy in TCRdb shows in-frame clones only, minus some. The sample records approximately 94,000 clones, 76% being singletons. This sample is part of a study of cytomegalovirus exposure and HLA in healthy donors. Sampled while nominally healthy, donors likely had unrecorded immune exposures. General study results and limits: Most TCR beta V segments were productive about 90% or about 30% of the time in an earlier analysis. Later on, a genetic analysis was performed. It linked a missense variant in DCLRE1C with V- and J-gene trimming of TCR beta.

The germline CDR1 and CDR2 sequences are SGHRS and YFSETQ. V dropped 3 bases and J dropped 0; count of bases not matched to a gene: 9. The CDR3 sequence is 18 residues long. The specimen was PBMCs. The chain employs TRBV5-1 and TRBJ2-5; 12 bases are shared with TRBD2. The receptor was derived from a young man in good health and CMV-seropositive. CDR3 residues: CASSSGRLAGAYQETQYF. DNA of the CDR3: TGCGCCAGCAGCTCCGGACGACTAGCGGGGGCGTACCAAGAGACCCAGTACTTC.